This is a list of T cell receptor beta chains from one sample in a study of persistence of HIV-infected CD4 T cells. Libraries were prepared by immunoSEQ multiplex PCR; TCRdb keeps only in-frame clonotypes and omits some of them. The table lists about 14,000 clones, 66% of them singletons, with about 7% in the top ten. Their antigens remain unidentified. Material: CD4+ T cells sorted from PBMCs after roughly 18-hour stimulation, obtained from a patient who received antiretroviral therapy. These receptors originate from an adult man with HIV who was CMV-seropositive. The CDR3 runs from the conserved cysteine through the conserved F or W. D genes are given only for firm matches. The size entry is marked missing in some rows and otherwise reads once, few, many or a size class.

j_call v_call clone_size d_call cdr3_nt cdr3_aa
TRBJ1-1 TRBV18 . TRBD1 TGTGCCAGCTCACTCCCGACAGGGGTGAGCACTGAAGCTTTCTTT CASSLPTGVSTEAFF
TRBJ1-2 TRBV19 . . TGTGCCAGTAGTATGGGCAGGGATTACTATGGCTACACCTTC CASSMGRDYYGYTF
TRBJ1-3 TRBV30 . TRBD1 TGTGCCTGGGGACAGGGCCGCTCTGGAAACACCATATATTTT CAWGQGRSGNTIYF
TRBJ1-1 TRBV6-4 . . TGTGCCAGCAGAACGGAGGGAGGGCACACTGAAGCTTTCTTT CASRTEGGHTEAFF
TRBJ2-7 TRBV19 . . TGTGCCAGTAGTAGATGGGGTGAGCAGTACTTC CASSRWGEQYF
TRBJ2-1 TRBV5-1 . . TGCGCCAGCAGCTTCGCCGGGGAGCAGTTCTTC CASSFAGEQFF
TRBJ1-1 TRBV24-1 . TRBD1 TGTGCCACCAGTGATTTGCAGGGGGGCCCGAACACTGAAGCTTTCTTT CATSDLQGGPNTEAFF
TRBJ1-2 TRBV5-1 . TRBD1 TGCGCCAGCAGCTCGACAGGGGGGGAGGCAAATGGCTACACCTTC CASSSTGGEANGYTF
TRBJ2-7 TRBV29-1 . TRBD1 TGCAGCGTTGGGGGGACAGGGGTAGGTTACGAGCAGTACTTC CSVGGTGVGYEQYF
TRBJ1-1 TRBV7-8 . . TGTGCCAGCAGCTTAGGGGGGGGGCTACTGAACACTGAAGCTTTCTTT CASSLGGGLLNTEAFF
TRBJ2-5 TRBV19 . TRBD2 TGTGCCAGTAGTATAGTGGGGCTAGCGGGAGGGAGGCCGCGGGAGACCCAGTACTTC CASSIVGLAGGRPRETQYF
TRBJ2-5 TRBV19 . . TGTGCCAGTAGTATTCGGACAGAGCAAGCGACCCAGTACTTC CASSIRTEQATQYF
TRBJ2-5 TRBV20-1 . TRBD2 TGCAGTGCTAGTACTAGCGGGATGTCTCAAGAGACCCAGTACTTC CSASTSGMSQETQYF
TRBJ1-3 TRBV30 few . TGTGCCTACCTAGGGAACACCATATATTTT CAYLGNTIYF
TRBJ2-7 TRBV27 once . TGTGCCAGCACCACAGGGTTTGGGGGAGGGGAGCAGTACTTC CASTTGFGGGEQYF
TRBJ2-3 TRBV7-9 . TRBD2 TGTGCCAGCAGCCCCGCCAGCGGGGGAGATACGCAGTATTTT CASSPASGGDTQYF
TRBJ1-5 TRBV4-2 . . TGTGCCAGCAGCTCAGAGGGAACCCTCGATCAGCCCCAGCATTTT CASSSEGTLDQPQHF
TRBJ1-4 TRBV7-9 . . TGTGCCAGCAGCCGGGACGCCGGGGCTAATGAAAAACTGTTTTTT CASSRDAGANEKLFF
TRBJ2-1 TRBV7-2 . TRBD2 TGTGCCAGCAGCCTCCCCGGGGGGGAGGGGTACAATGAGCAGTTCTTC CASSLPGGEGYNEQFF
TRBJ1-2 TRBV27 . . TGTGCCAGCAGTTTGAGGCAGACGGGTGGCTACACCTTC CASSLRQTGGYTF
TRBJ2-5 TRBV9 . TRBD1 TGTGCCAGCAGCGTAGGGGGGACAGGAGGTGGAACCCAGTACTTC CASSVGGTGGGTQYF
TRBJ1-2 TRBV27 . TRBD1 TGTGCCAGCAGTTACGGACAGGGAAGGCATAGTGGCTACACCTTC CASSYGQGRHSGYTF
TRBJ1-1 TRBV30 . . TGTGCCTGCACGAGTTTCGCTGAAGCTTTCTTT CACTSFAEAFF
TRBJ2-3 TRBV7-7 . . TGTGCTAGCAGCTTAACGGGGGGCCGTGAAGATACGCAGTATTTT CASSLTGGREDTQYF
TRBJ1-2 TRBV5-1 . . TGCGCCAGCAGCTTGTACGGGGCAGGGTCAGCTAACTATGGCTACACCTTC CASSLYGAGSANYGYTF
TRBJ2-7 TRBV2 . . TGTGCCAGCAGTGGGGTCAGGAGCTCCTACGAGCAGTACTTC CASSGVRSSYEQYF
TRBJ2-7 TRBV20-1 . . TGCAGTGCAGGGAGACGTGAAGAGCAGTACTTC CSAGRREEQYF
TRBJ1-2 TRBV7-8 few TRBD1 TGTGCCAGCAGCCGACAGGGAGCCTCCGCTAACTATGGCTACACCTTC CASSRQGASANYGYTF
TRBJ2-6 TRBV10-1 . TRBD1 TGCGCCAGCACCCGGGACAGGCGGCCCGATGTGTTAGTCCGGGCCAACGTCCTGACTTTC CASTRDRRPDVLVRANVLTF
TRBJ2-7 TRBV19 . TRBD1 TGTGCCAGTAGTTCGAGACCGGGACAGGGGGCTTACGAGCAGTACTTC CASSSRPGQGAYEQYF
TRBJ1-4 TRBV30 few . TGTGCCTGGAGTCCCTTCTTCGAAGGGGAGGGAGAAAAACTGTTTTTT CAWSPFFEGEGEKLFF
TRBJ2-2 TRBV6-4 . . TGTGCCAGCAGTGGGGTGCCTTTCACCGGGGAGCTGTTTTTT CASSGVPFTGELFF
TRBJ1-5 TRBV6-4 once . TGTGCCAGCAGTAAGGATGGGCAACAGCCCCAGCATTTT CASSKDGQQPQHF
TRBJ1-4 TRBV10-3 few TRBD1 TGTGCCATCAGCACAGGGGGTCTTAATGAAAAACTGTTTTTT CAISTGGLNEKLFF
TRBJ2-5 TRBV3-1/TRBV3-2 . . TGTGCCAGCAGCCAAGTGTTGGGGGAGACCCAGTACTTC CASSQVLGETQYF
TRBJ1-1 TRBV2 . TRBD1 TGTGCCAGCAGCGGGCGACAGGGCAAAAACACTGAAGCTTTCTTT CASSGRQGKNTEAFF
TRBJ1-4 TRBV18 . TRBD1 TGTGCCAGCTCACGGGGACAGGGGAGTGAAAAACTGTTTTTT CASSRGQGSEKLFF
TRBJ1-1 TRBV18 few . TGTGCCAGCTCACCAGCCCTACAGTACACTGAAGCTTTCTTT CASSPALQYTEAFF
TRBJ2-7 TRBV20-1 . TRBD2 TGCAGTGCTAGTAGAGGACTAGCGGGAGGGAACGAGCAGTACTTC CSASRGLAGGNEQYF
TRBJ1-2 TRBV6-5 . TRBD1 TGTGCCAGCAGGAAAGGACAGGGAAACTATGGCTACACCTTC CASRKGQGNYGYTF
TRBJ1-1 TRBV7-8 . . TGTGCCAGCAGCTCCCGGGCCCTCCGGCAGGGAGACACTGAAGCTTTCTTT CASSSRALRQGDTEAFF
TRBJ1-6 TRBV14 . . TGTGCCAGCAGCCAGGGGTCCAGAAATAATTCACCCCTCCACTTT CASSQGSRNNSPLHF
TRBJ2-4 TRBV6-1 . TRBD1 TGTGCCAGCAAATTGGACAGGGTTAACATTCAGTACTTC CASKLDRVNIQYF
TRBJ1-6 TRBV6-5 . . TGTGCCAGCACCCCTAGCAGGAGGGATTCACCCCTCCACTTT CASTPSRRDSPLHF
TRBJ1-2 TRBV30 . TRBD1 TGTGCCTGGAGTGTAATAGGGGGCCTTCAAGGCTACACCTTC CAWSVIGGLQGYTF
TRBJ1-1 TRBV6-5 . TRBD1 TGTGCCAGCAGTCCCGGGACAGGTTCGGCTTTCTTT CASSPGTGSAFF
TRBJ1-2 TRBV5-1 . . TGCGCCAGCAGCTATGACCTCCGGGGCGGGGATGGCTACACCTTC CASSYDLRGGDGYTF
TRBJ1-6 TRBV6-5 . . TGTGCCAGCAGTTACGACAGAGTAAATTCACCCCTCCACTTT CASSYDRVNSPLHF
TRBJ1-5 TRBV5-1 . TRBD1 TGCGCCAGCAGCGTCTCCGGGACAGATAGCAATCAGCCCCAGCATTTT CASSVSGTDSNQPQHF
TRBJ1-5 TRBV2 . . TGTGCCAGCTCTGGACAGCCAAATCAGCCCCAGCATTTT CASSGQPNQPQHF
TRBJ1-6 TRBV18 . . TGTGCCAGCTCGCAACAGGGTAAAGATTCACCCCTCCACTTT CASSQQGKDSPLHF
TRBJ1-5 TRBV6-2/TRBV6-3 . . TGTGCCAGCAGCCTAAGTAGAAGAAGCAATCAGCCCCAGCATTTT CASSLSRRSNQPQHF
TRBJ1-1 TRBV5-1 . TRBD1 TGCGCCAGCAGCTTGGAAGGACAGGGCGCCACTGAAGCTTTCTTT CASSLEGQGATEAFF
TRBJ2-5 TRBV15 . . TGTGCCACCAGCTTCGGGTTCCAAGAGACCCAGTACTTC CATSFGFQETQYF